This TCR beta chain was identified in a study of post-analysis software for immune sequencing data. Study information: The study covered relapsing-remitting, secondary progressive and progressive-relapsing courses of multiple sclerosis. Study-wide results and caveats: Samples made in the same batch grouped tightly together by F measure. In patients, TRBV5-6, TRBV5-1 and TRBV20-1 belonged to 4 or 5 TRBV segments found more frequently than in controls. Multiple sclerosis patients had significantly lower normalized Chao1 diversity than controls.

With 5 bases clipped from V and 6 bases from J, the junction kept 8 bases outside the gene matches. The CDR3 consists of 15 residues. Per germline, CDR1 MNHNY and CDR2 SVGAGI (reference sequence). A word on this clonotype: Its antigen is still unknown.

Unique-molecular-identifier-tagged TCR beta cDNA libraries were used. MiXCR was run by TCRdb on the PCR reads, yielding one entry per CDR3 protein. Altogether 600,000 to 700,000 distinct CDR3 sequences are present, around 60% being singletons, with the ten largest covering 11%. The TCR sequence derives from a girl under 10 years old with multiple sclerosis. The rearrangement joins TRBV6-6 to TRBJ2-1, with 9 bases lining up with TRBD1. The sequencing input was blood. In nucleotides, the CDR3 is TGTGCCAGCAGTATCCGGGACAGGGTTTTCAATGAGCAGTTCTTC. Translating it yields CASSIRDRVFNEQFF.